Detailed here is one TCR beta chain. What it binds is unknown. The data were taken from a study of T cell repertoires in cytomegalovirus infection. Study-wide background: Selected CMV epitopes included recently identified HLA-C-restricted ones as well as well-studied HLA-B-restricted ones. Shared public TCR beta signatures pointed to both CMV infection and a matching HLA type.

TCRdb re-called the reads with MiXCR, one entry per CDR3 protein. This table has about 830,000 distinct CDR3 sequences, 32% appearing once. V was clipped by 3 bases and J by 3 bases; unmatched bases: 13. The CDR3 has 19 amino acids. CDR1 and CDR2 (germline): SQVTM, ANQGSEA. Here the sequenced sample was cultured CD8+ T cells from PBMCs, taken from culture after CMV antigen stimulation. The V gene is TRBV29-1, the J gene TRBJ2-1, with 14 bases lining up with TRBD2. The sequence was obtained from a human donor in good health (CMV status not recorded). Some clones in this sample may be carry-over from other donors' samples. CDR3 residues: CSVELMARLAGGVYNEQFF. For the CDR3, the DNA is TGCAGCGTTGAGCTAATGGCTAGACTAGCGGGGGGGGTCTACAATGAGCAGTTCTTC.